The present T cell receptor (beta chain) was sequenced within a study of CD8 T cells in ankylosing spondylitis. Study results and caveats: Matched synovial fluid from ankylosing spondylitis patients was reported to be enriched for disease-linked clones. Blood of patients with ankylosing spondylitis appeared to be characterized by a TCR beta motif of several highly homologous variants. Reports of some motif variants in reactive arthritis synovial fluid and blood predate this one.

TCRdb re-analysed the 5' RACE reads in MiXCR, keeping a single row per CDR3 protein. Among hundreds of thousands of distinct CDR3 sequences listed, 8% to 9.5% were seen once. Per germline, CDR1 DFQATT and CDR2 SNEGSKA (reference sequence). The V and J ends lost 6 bases and 6 bases, in that order; junction bases with no gene match: 10. This CDR3 contains 16 residues. This clonotype was found many times. Its specificity is unknown. This sequence originates from a male donor with ankylosing spondylitis or in good health (not recorded which). The sequenced sample consisted of blood, either unsorted or a sorted T cell fraction (not recorded which). The chain has TRBV20-1 and TRBJ2-1; 14 bases are shared with TRBD2. The CDR3 DNA reads TGCAGTGCGCCCAAGGGACTAGCGGGAGAGAGCAATGAGCAGTTCTTC. It translates to CSAPKGLAGESNEQFF.